These 13 T cell receptor beta chains share one sample of origin, sequenced in a study of blood T cell repertoires in COVID-19. Using immunoSEQ multiplex PCR, the repertoire was profiled, and TCRdb retains in-frame clones only, with some absent. The table includes roughly 100,000 clones, approximately 78% detected once. The material sequenced was peripheral blood. These TCRs come from a woman over 75 with acute or convalescent COVID-19.

This chain uses TRBV19 with TRBJ2-1, with D possibly being TRBD2 (6 bases). Germline V lookup: CDR1 LNHDA, CDR2 SQIVND (reference sequence). Trimming cost V 4 bases and J 9 bases, with 13 bases left between them. This CDR3 has 13 residues. CDR3 region: CASSTRLEREQFF. In nucleotides, the CDR3 is TGTGCCAGTAGTACCAGACTAGAGCGTGAGCAGTTCTTC. Together with reference TRBV19 and TRBJ2-1, the CDR3 gives the full variable domain: DGGITQSPKYLFRKEGQNVTLSCEQNLNHDAMYWYRQDPGQGLRLIYYSQIVNDFQKGDIAEGYSVSREKKESFPLTVTSAQKNPTAFYLCASSTRLEREQFFGPGTRLTVL.

The gene calls are TRBV30 and TRBJ1-1; TRBD1 matches at 7 bases. The CDR3 is 15 amino acids. The J segment lost 0 bases and the V segment lost 5 bases, leaving 9 bases of the junction unmatched. Germline CDR1 is GTSNPN and CDR2 is SVGIG (reference sequence). For the CDR3, the DNA is TGTGCCTGGCAGGGGGTGGGACAGATGAACACTGAAGCTTTCTTT. Amino acid sequence: CAWQGVGQMNTEAFF.

The V gene is TRBV7-9, the J gene TRBJ2-5, with no clear D. Germline V gives CDR1 SEHNR, CDR2 FQNEAQ (reference sequence). V lost 2 bases to trimming and J lost 5 bases, with 12 bases between them. The CDR3 extends over 14 amino acids. CDR3 nucleotide sequence: TGTGCCAGCAGCTTAATTCCGAACGAGGAGACCCAGTACTTC. Translating gives CASSLIPNEETQYF.

V gene TRBV11-2 combines with J gene TRBJ2-7; weak D call: TRBD2 (5 bases). V dropped 2 bases and J dropped 6 bases, with 11 bases sitting between them. Germline V CDR1 and CDR2: SGHAT, FQNNGV. The CDR3 has 13 residues. The chain's CDR3 is CASSLTRAGEQYF. CDR3 nucleotide sequence: TGTGCCAGCAGCTTAACGCGGGCGGGCGAGCAGTACTTC.

The rearrangement uses TRBV7-9 and TRBJ1-1; D gene unclear. Trimming shortened V by 1 base and J by 5 bases, and 14 bases separated the two germline ends. The CDR3 totals 15 residues. Germline V gene sequence: CDR1 SEHNR, CDR2 FQNEAQ (reference sequence). CDR3 sequence (DNA): TGTGCCAGCAGCTTAGAGCGGAGCCGGGGAACTGAAGCTTTCTTT. This codes for CASSLERSRGTEAFF.

V is TRBV11-2 and J is TRBJ2-7; perhaps TRBD2 as D (5 bases). V lost 8 bases and J lost 5, with 10 bases in between. The germline gives CDR1 SGHAT, CDR2 FQNNGV. The CDR3 runs 11 residues. DNA for the CDR3: TGTGCCAGCCCCGGGATGCACGAGCAGTACGTC. Amino acid sequence: CASPGMHEQYV.

The V and J genes are TRBV5-4 and TRBJ2-1, with 7 bases matching TRBD2. Germline CDR1 reads SGHNT; CDR2 reads YYREEE (reference sequence). The CDR3 extends over 13 amino acids. Germline trimming cut 8 bases from V and 7 bases from J; bases unmatched to any gene: 9. CDR3 region: CASRLAGVNEQFF. The CDR3 nucleotides read TGTGCCAGTAGGTTGGCGGGAGTAAATGAGCAGTTCTTC. Combining the CDR3 with reference TRBV5-4 and TRBJ2-1 gives the whole variable domain ETGVTQSPTHLIKTRGQQVTLRCSSQSGHNTVSWYQQALGQGPQFIFQYYREEENGRGNFPPRFSGLQFPNYSSELNVNALELDDSALYLCASRLAGVNEQFFGPGTRLTVL.

V and J are TRBV7-2 and TRBJ1-2, with 7 bases identical to TRBD1. The junction had 8 bases not matched to a gene; V was cut back by 5 bases and J by 8 bases. This CDR3 region has 13 residues. Germline V gene data show CDR1 as SGHTA and CDR2 as FQGNSA. CDR3 protein: CASSPGQVQGYTF. The CDR3 nucleotides read TGTGCCAGCAGCCCCGGACAGGTGCAAGGCTACACCTTC. The full variable domain, completed using reference TRBV7-2 and TRBJ1-2, is GAGVSQSPSNKVTEKGKDVELRCDPISGHTALYWYRQSLGQGLEFLIYFQGNSAPDKSGLPSDRFSAERTGGSVSTLTIQRTQQEDSAVYLCASSPGQVQGYTFGSGTRLTVV.

The CDR3 protein is CASRDTSTEAFF. CDR3 nucleotide sequence: TGTGCCAGCAGAGACACGTCCACTGAAGCTTTCTTT. The V call is TRBV7-2, the J call TRBJ1-1; no clear D. Germline V gene lookup returns CDR1 SGHTA and CDR2 FQGNSA. The CDR3 runs to 12 residues. Trimming removed 6 bases from V and 4 bases from J, with 9 bases in between.

This chain links TRBV11-3 with TRBJ2-3, with 7 nucleotides matching TRBD2. The V segment lost 2 bases and the J segment 3 bases; nucleotides outside the gene matches: 5. This CDR3 spans 15 amino acids. Germline V lookup: CDR1 SGHNT, CDR2 YENEEA. The CDR3: CASSLREGRTDTQYF. For the CDR3, the DNA is TGTGCCAGCAGCTTAAGGGAGGGTAGAACAGATACGCAGTATTTT.

V and J are TRBV7-8 and TRBJ1-3; D is perhaps TRBD1 (6 bases). V was clipped by 5 bases and J by 8 bases, with 13 bases between them. CDR3 length equals 13 residues. Germline V lookup: CDR1 SGHVS, CDR2 FQNEAQ. The CDR3 loop reads CASSNRVLDTIYF. The CDR3 DNA follows: TGTGCCAGCAGCAACAGGGTGTTGGACACCATATATTTT. Variable domain in full (rest from reference TRBV7-8 and TRBJ1-3): GAGVSQSPRYKVAKRGQDVALRCDPISGHVSLFWYQQALGQGPEFLTYFQNEAQLDKSGLPSDRFFAERPEGSVSTLKIQRTQQEDSAVYLCASSNRVLDTIYFGEGSWLTVV.

This rearrangement joins TRBV29-1 to TRBJ1-1; 9 bases are shared with TRBD1. Germline V gene sequence: CDR1 SQVTM, CDR2 ANQGSEA. J was trimmed by 7 bases and V by 7 bases; bases with no gene match: 4. The CDR3 consists of 11 residues. CDR3 sequence (DNA): TGCAGCGCAGGGACAGGGAGTGAAGCTTTCTTT. Its translation: CSAGTGSEAFF.

This clone has only one observation. The chain is built from TRBV24-1 and TRBJ1-1; tentatively, D is TRBD1 (6 bases). Germline V CDR1 and CDR2: KGHDR, SFDVKD. The V gene lost 5 bases and the J gene lost 10 bases, with 13 bases spanning the gap. The CDR3 is made up of 12 amino acids. CDR3 amino acids: CATSALQGRAFF. CDR3 DNA: TGTGCCACCAGTGCATTACAGGGACGAGCTTTCTTT.